These T cell receptor beta chains were read from a single sample in a study of response to subunit inactivated influenza vaccine. Via MiXCR, TCRdb re-called the RT-PCR reads, giving one row per CDR3 protein. Here the sample spans about 500,000 distinct CDR3 sequences, around 13% being singletons. The sequenced sample was PBMCs from blood, obtained more than 35 days after vaccination. Receptors originate from a man aged 45-65 years who received an inactivated influenza vaccine. Both conserved end residues are part of each CDR3. D genes are given only for firm matches. Clone size, where shown, is once, few, many, or a class for clones that have expanded.

d_gene	v_gene	j_gene	abundance	CDR3nt	CDR3aa
.	TRBV4-2	TRBJ2-7	few	TGTGCCAGCAGCCAGGGACTGTCGGGGTCCTACGAGCAGTACTTC	CASSQGLSGSYEQYF
.	TRBV5-1	TRBJ1-1	many	TGCGCCAGCAGCTTGGCCCTGAGGAGGGGGACTGAAGCTTTCTTT	CASSLALRRGTEAFF
TRBD2	TRBV4-1	TRBJ2-2	few	TGCGCCAGCAGCCCGGGACTAGCGGGAGGGACGAACACCGGGGAGCTGTTTTTT	CASSPGLAGGTNTGELFF
.	TRBV29-1	TRBJ2-5	.	TGCAGCGCCCTCTACCAAGAGACCCAGTACTTC	CSALYQETQYF
TRBD1	TRBV4-3	TRBJ1-4	.	TGCGCCAGCAGCCAAGTTGGGGACAGGGTTGATGAAAAACTGTTTTTT	CASSQVGDRVDEKLFF
TRBD1	TRBV19	TRBJ1-1	once	TGTGCCAGTAGTGTCCGACAGGGGGCTATTACTGAAGCTTTCTTT	CASSVRQGAITEAFF
.	TRBV20-1	TRBJ1-3	.	TGCAGTGCTAGAGATGTGATGGGCTCTGGAAACACCATATATTTT	CSARDVMGSGNTIYF
.	TRBV20-1	TRBJ2-5	few	TGCAGTGCTAGGAGGCAGACCCAAGAGACCCAGTACTTC	CSARRQTQETQYF
TRBD1	TRBV4-2	TRBJ2-3	.	TGTGCCAGCAGCCAAGATCCCCCGGACAGGGGGGATACGCAGTATTTT	CASSQDPPDRGDTQYF
TRBD1	TRBV29-1	TRBJ1-1	.	TGCAGCGTTAGACAGGGACTTGAAGCTTTCTTT	CSVRQGLEAFF
TRBD1	TRBV28	TRBJ1-2	many	TGTGCCAGCAGCGAGGGGGCAGGGACCAACTATGGCTACACCTTC	CASSEGAGTNYGYTF
.	TRBV28	TRBJ2-1	many	TGTGCCAGCAGTCCAGGGACTTTTAGCTCCTACAATGAGCAGTTCTTC	CASSPGTFSSYNEQFF
TRBD2	TRBV6-6	TRBJ2-7	.	TGTGCCAGCAGGGCAGGGAGGGAGTACGAGCAGTACTTC	CASRAGREYEQYF
.	TRBV25-1	TRBJ2-2	few	TGTGCCAGCAGGGAACGGGATAGTTTGGGGGAGCTGTTTTTT	CASRERDSLGELFF
.	TRBV27	TRBJ1-6	.	TGTGCCAGCAGTTTATCACCCCTCCACTTT	CASSLSPLHF
TRBD2	TRBV12-3/TRBV12-4	TRBJ2-1	.	TGTGCCAGCAGTTTAGATAGCGGGGGGAACAATGAGCAGTTCTTC	CASSLDSGGNNEQFF
TRBD2	TRBV7-2	TRBJ2-7	.	TGTGCCAGCAGCTTAAACGGGAGGGCCTCCGAGCAGTACTTC	CASSLNGRASEQYF
TRBD1	TRBV7-6	TRBJ2-1	.	TGTGCCAGCAGCGCCCTAGGTAGGACAGGGTCGAAAGAGCAGTTCTTC	CASSALGRTGSKEQFF
.	TRBV4-1	TRBJ1-3	.	TGCGCCAGCAGCCGCACAACGGGGGGCTCTGGAAACACCATATATTTT	CASSRTTGGSGNTIYF
TRBD2	TRBV25-1	TRBJ2-1	.	TGTGCCAGCAGTGAATTGGGAACTAGCGGGAGCAATGAGCAGTTCTTC	CASSELGTSGSNEQFF
TRBD1	TRBV5-1	TRBJ2-3	few	TGTGCCAGCAGTTTAGGGCAGGGGGCAGGGGATACGCAGTATTTT	CASSLGQGAGDTQYF
TRBD1	TRBV25-1	TRBJ2-7	few	TGTGCCAGCAGGGGGGACAGGGACGAGCAGTACTTC	CASRGDRDEQYF
.	TRBV12-3/TRBV12-4	TRBJ1-2	.	TGTGCCAGCAGTTTGAACACGAAAAACTATGGCTACACCTTC	CASSLNTKNYGYTF
.	TRBV3-1	TRBJ2-5	few	TGTGCCAGCAGCTCCCAGGGCGCCCAGTACTTC	CASSSQGAQYF
.	TRBV12-3/TRBV12-4	TRBJ1-3	.	TGTGCCAGCAAGTTAAGGGTTATGTCTGGAAACACCATATATTTT	CASKLRVMSGNTIYF
TRBD2	TRBV28	TRBJ2-7	.	TGTGCCAGCAGTGAAGTAAGGGCGGGAGGGCCCCACGAGCAGTACTTC	CASSEVRAGGPHEQYF
.	TRBV29-1	TRBJ2-7	.	TGCAGCGTTGAACCCCTGGACGGAACCTACGAGCAGTACTTC	CSVEPLDGTYEQYF
TRBD1	TRBV7-2	TRBJ2-3	few	TGTGCCAGCAGCCTCGGGACAGGGAGCAACACAGATACGCAGTATTTT	CASSLGTGSNTDTQYF
.	TRBV30	TRBJ2-7	.	TGTGCCTGGAGTGTGGGAACCTACGCGCAGTACTTC	CAWSVGTYAQYF
TRBD2	TRBV24-1	TRBJ2-1	few	TGTGCCACCAGTGATGGACTAGCGGGACCCAATGAGCAGTTCTTC	CATSDGLAGPNEQFF
.	TRBV28	TRBJ2-7	.	TGTGCCAGCAGTACTATGATCGGGCCCGCCAGAGTCTTC	CASSTMIGPARVF
TRBD1	TRBV20-1	TRBJ2-5	many	TGCAGTGCACGGGACAGGGCCCAAGTACTGGGGACCCAGTACTTC	CSARDRAQVLGTQYF
.	TRBV4-2	TRBJ1-2	.	TGTGCCAGCAGCCAAGATGGCCAGAACTATGGCTACACCTTC	CASSQDGQNYGYTF
.	TRBV6-2/TRBV6-3	TRBJ2-1	few	TGTGCCACAGCCGTGCAGGGGAGCGACTACAATGAGCAGTTCTTC	CATAVQGSDYNEQFF
.	TRBV7-8	TRBJ2-2	many	TGTGCCAGCAGCTTAAAGATAAGAACTATTAACACCGGGGAGCTGTTTTTT	CASSLKIRTINTGELFF
.	TRBV12-3/TRBV12-4	TRBJ2-1	many	TGTGCCAGCACCCCGGGGGTACAAAGCTCCTACAATGAGCAGTTCTTC	CASTPGVQSSYNEQFF
.	TRBV12-3/TRBV12-4	TRBJ1-5	.	TGTGCCAGCAGTCCTGGGTCGTCGGGCAATCAGCCCCAGCATTTT	CASSPGSSGNQPQHF
.	TRBV19	TRBJ2-1	many	TGTGCCAGTAGCCCTTCATACAATGAGCAGTTCTTC	CASSPSYNEQFF
TRBD1	TRBV4-3	TRBJ2-2	.	TGCGCCAGCAGCCAAACCCCGGGACAGGGTAACGGGGAGCTGTTTTTT	CASSQTPGQGNGELFF
.	TRBV5-1	TRBJ2-7	.	TGCGCCAGCAGCGCGAAGGGGGGGGACTACGAGCAGTACTTC	CASSAKGGDYEQYF
TRBD2	TRBV10-2	TRBJ2-1	few	TGCGCCAGCAGTGACGGCGGGAGCGTTTTGGATGAGCAGTTCTTC	CASSDGGSVLDEQFF
TRBD1	TRBV12-3/TRBV12-4	TRBJ2-7	.	TGTGCCAGCAGTTTAGCAGGGGGCAAGCAGTACTTC	CASSLAGGKQYF
.	TRBV24-1	TRBJ2-3	many	TGTGCCACCAGAGGACGGGGAGATACGCAGTATTTT	CATRGRGDTQYF
TRBD2	TRBV11-2	TRBJ2-3	few	TGTGCCAGCAGCACGGGACTAGCGGCAGATACGCAGTATTTT	CASSTGLAADTQYF
TRBD1	TRBV5-1	TRBJ2-2	.	TGCGCCAGCAGCGCTGGACAGGACGGCGGGGAGCTGTTTTTT	CASSAGQDGGELFF
.	TRBV6-5	TRBJ2-7	many	TGTGCCAGCAGTTACTCGATCGGGAAAAGCTCCTACGAGCAGTACTTC	CASSYSIGKSSYEQYF
.	TRBV24-1	TRBJ2-1	few	TGTGCCACCAGTGACTTCGACAGGACTTACAATGAGCAGTTCTTC	CATSDFDRTYNEQFF
.	TRBV20-1	TRBJ2-1	few	TGCAGTGCTAGAGCTTTACTTTCCTTGGATGAGCAGTTCTTC	CSARALLSLDEQFF